The 25 T cell receptor beta chains listed next were all sequenced from one sample in a study of PD-1 blockade in classical Hodgkin lymphoma. Repertoires were generated with immunoSEQ multiplex PCR, while TCRdb's copy carries only in-frame clones and drops some. The data hold about 28,000 clones, with 70% to 80% observed a single time. Documented time point: cycle 4 day 1 (C4D1), after six to seven weeks of nivolumab. All patients relapsed after autologous stem cell transplantation, and brentuximab vedotin exposure varied. Negative selection with magnetic separation was used to purify CD4+ T cells from thawed PBMCs. The sequencing used CD4+ T cells from blood, collected before the fourth cycle of nivolumab. Source of these receptors: a human donor with classical Hodgkin lymphoma.

As for this clone: Its ends do not fully match the called genes, so a read error is possible. The chain carries TRBV28 and TRBJ2-7, with 7 bases identical to TRBD1. CDR3 length equals 14 residues. Germline loops: CDR1 MDHEN, CDR2 SYDVKM. The CDR3 DNA reads TGTGCCAGCAGTTTAACCCGGGATGGGACAGCCCTTGACTTC. Translation: CASSLTRDGTALDF.

The chain employs TRBV25-1 and TRBJ2-1, with D possibly matching TRBD2 (5 bases). This CDR3 spans 15 amino acids. The germline V and J ends were trimmed by 4 bases and 2 bases, with 12 bases remaining between them. CDR1 MGHDK and CDR2 SYGVNS come from the germline V gene. In nucleotides, the CDR3 is TGTGCCAGCAGTGCCGAGCTAGCAGCCTACAATGAGCAGTTCTTC. It specifies CASSAELAAYNEQFF.

The gene calls are TRBV7-9 and TRBJ2-1, with a possible D match to TRBD2 (5 bases). Between the trimmed V and J ends, which lost 8 bases and 4 bases, there was a span of 21 bases. Germline values: CDR1 SEHNR, CDR2 FQNEAQ (reference sequence). The CDR3 totals 16 residues. CDR3 in DNA: TGTGCCAGCCCGATTACTAGGGCTCCCCCTTACAATGAGCAGTTCTTC. Protein: CASPITRAPPYNEQFF.

The rearrangement uses TRBV7-2 and TRBJ2-2; D ambiguous. The CDR3 has 15 residues. V gave up 0 bases and J gave up 1 base, with 6 bases separating them. Germline CDR1 SGHTA, CDR2 FQGNSA. Here the CDR3 reads CASSLATGNTGELFF. Written as DNA, the CDR3 is TGTGCCAGCAGCTTAGCGACGGGGAACACCGGGGAGCTGTTTTTT.

This rearrangement joins TRBV28 to TRBJ2-1; D is uncertain. This CDR3 has 15 residues. Between the trimmed V and J ends, which lost 7 bases and 12 bases, there was a span of 25 bases. Germline CDR1 and CDR2: MDHEN and SYDVKM. CDR3 in amino acids: CASNRHQPTRLVQFF. The CDR3 DNA follows: TGTGCCAGCAACCGTCACCAACCAACCCGGTTGGTGCAGTTCTTC.

The chain recombines TRBV6-5 with TRBJ2-4; 7 nucleotides align to TRBD1. The germline CDR1 and CDR2 sequences are MNHEY and SVGAGI. V shed 2 bases and J 8 bases; nucleotides not matched to a gene: 3. The CDR3 is 13 residues long. Written as DNA, the CDR3 is TGTGCCAGCAGTTACGGTCAGGGGGACATTCAGTACTTC. It yields the protein CASSYGQGDIQYF.

The chain combines TRBV7-9 with TRBJ2-7; 10 bases fit TRBD2. With 5 bases clipped from V and 4 bases from J, the junction kept 8 bases outside the gene matches. Per the germline V gene, CDR1 is SEHNR and CDR2 is FQNEAQ (reference sequence). The CDR3 has 15 residues. The DNA for the CDR3 is TGTGCCAGCAGCCGTGGAGCTAGCGGGAGTTACGAGCAGTACTTC. This encodes CASSRGASGSYEQYF.

This clone was seen more than once but under ten times. The CDR3 DNA follows: TGTGCCAGCAGCGTAGGAGGGGGGGCGATCTACGAGCAGTACTTC. It codes for CASSVGGGAIYEQYF. This chain links TRBV9 with TRBJ2-7; possibly TRBD2 for D (7 bases). This CDR3 contains 15 residues. Trimming removed 0 bases at V and 3 bases at J, with 13 bases between. Germline lookup yields CDR1 SGDLS and CDR2 YYNGEE.

This clone came up once. The chain links TRBV7-9 to TRBJ2-7; 9 nucleotides match TRBD1. With 8 bases clipped from V and 3 bases from J, the junction kept 20 bases outside the gene matches. This CDR3 is 18 amino acids long. Looked up from germline, CDR1 is SEHNR and CDR2 is FQNEAQ (reference sequence). The CDR3 spells CASVSYRGQSTLFYEQYF. In DNA form, the CDR3 reads TGTGCCAGCGTCTCGTACAGGGGGCAGTCGACTTTATTCTACGAGCAGTACTTC.

The V gene is TRBV18, the J gene TRBJ1-4; a weak D match, TRBD1 (6 bases). CDR1 and CDR2 (germline): KGHSH, LQKENI. V lost 6 bases and J lost 4, with 21 bases in between. This CDR3 spans 17 amino acids. DNA of the CDR3: TGTGCCAGCTCGCACACAGGGAGAGACAGGCTTAATGAAAAACTGTTTTTT. It encodes CASSHTGRDRLNEKLFF.

V usage is TRBV6-5 and J usage is TRBJ2-7; D is unclear. The CDR3 runs 15 residues. CDR1 and CDR2 (germline): MNHEY, SVGAGI. The V gene lost 0 bases and the J gene lost 2 bases, with 11 bases spanning the gap. CDR3 residues: CASSYSDFPPYEQYF. The CDR3, as DNA: TGTGCCAGCAGTTACTCAGACTTCCCCCCCTACGAGCAGTACTTC.

CDR3 amino acids: CASSPLWSGHTF. The CDR3 DNA follows: TGTGCCAGCAGCCCATTATGGTCAGGGCACACCTTC. This chain links TRBV28 with TRBJ1-2; D perhaps matches TRBD1 (5 bases). From germline, CDR1 is MDHEN and CDR2 SYDVKM. The germline V and J ends were trimmed by 6 bases and 12 bases, with 17 bases remaining between them. The CDR3 spans 12 residues.

The chain employs TRBV13 and TRBJ1-2; TRBD1 might be the D (5 bases). V was cut by 5 bases and J by 2 bases, with 9 bases left in between. Germline V CDR1 and CDR2: PRHDT, FYEKMQ (reference sequence). The CDR3 length is 13 residues. The CDR3: CASSINRNYGYTF. CDR3 DNA: TGTGCCAGCAGCATTAACAGGAACTATGGCTACACCTTC.

The CDR3 DNA sequence: TGTGCCAGCAGTTACGCGGGAGGGGGGGATACGCAGTATTTT. Its protein is CASSYAGGGDTQYF. The chain employs TRBV6-5 and TRBJ2-3; 9 bases are a match to TRBD2. The trim removed 2 bases at V and 6 bases at J, leaving 3 bases unmatched. The CDR3 covers 14 residues. Germline CDR1 and CDR2: MNHEY and SVGAGI.

There are a few counts of this clone. The V gene is TRBV19, the J gene TRBJ1-2, with TRBD1 identical over 8 bases. Germline V gives CDR1 LNHDA, CDR2 SQIVND (reference sequence). V shed 9 bases and J 7 bases; nucleotides not matched to a gene: 10. The CDR3 extends over 13 amino acids. In DNA, the CDR3 is TGTGCCAGCAAAGCCGGGACAGGAGTTGGCTACACCTTC. This sequence encodes CASKAGTGVGYTF.

This clone was seen once. The chain joins TRBV7-2 to TRBJ1-1; D ambiguous. The CDR3 length is 15 residues. The V and J ends lost 2 bases and 1 base respectively, with 11 bases between them. Germline CDR1 reads SGHTA; CDR2 reads FQGNSA. This CDR3 is CASSLPHSENTEAFF. CDR3 nucleotide sequence: TGTGCCAGCAGCTTACCCCACAGCGAGAACACTGAAGCTTTCTTT.

This chain uses TRBV19 with TRBJ1-1, with 9 bases aligning to TRBD1. The length of the CDR3 is 14 residues. Germline CDR1 is LNHDA and CDR2 is SQIVND (reference sequence). J was trimmed by 5 bases and V by 5 bases; bases with no gene match: 6. The CDR3 sequence is CASSPQGASTEAFF. CDR3 nucleotides: TGTGCCAGTAGTCCACAGGGGGCAAGTACTGAAGCTTTCTTT.

This clone was seen a single time. The rearrangement links TRBV19 to TRBJ2-1; tentative D call: TRBD1 (5 bases). Trimming removed 5 bases at V and 5 bases at J, with 7 bases between. The germline V gene has CDR1 LNHDA and CDR2 SQIVND (reference sequence). The CDR3 totals 12 residues. The CDR3 DNA follows: TGTGCCAGTAGTGTGACAGACAATGAGCAGTTCTTC. Protein product: CASSVTDNEQFF.

The chain has TRBV28 and TRBJ1-5; D call uncertain. The CDR3 consists of 11 residues. Trimming stripped 3 bases from V and 7 bases from J, with 4 bases between. CDR1 MDHEN and CDR2 SYDVKM come from the germline V gene. CDR3 coding DNA: TGTGCCAGCAGTTTGGAACAGCCCCAGCATTTT. Translation: CASSLEQPQHF.

In this sample, this clone turned up a few times. The chain links TRBV25-1 to TRBJ1-3; D is perhaps TRBD1 (5 bases). The CDR3 has 15 amino acids. Looked up from germline, CDR1 is MGHDK and CDR2 is SYGVNS. Trimming cost V 4 bases and J 0 bases, with 10 bases left between them. The CDR3 DNA reads TGTGCCAGCAGTGCAGGACACTTCTCTGGAAACACCATATATTTT. Residues: CASSAGHFSGNTIYF.

This chain links TRBV5-1 with TRBJ1-1; D not resolved. Trimming took off 2 bases at V and 0 bases at J, with 8 bases between the two ends. This CDR3 region has 14 residues. In germline, CDR1 is SGHRS, CDR2 YFSETQ. The CDR3 DNA reads TGCGCCAGCAGCTTTGCCGGGGTGAACACTGAAGCTTTCTTT. This sequence encodes CASSFAGVNTEAFF.

V gene TRBV19 combines with J gene TRBJ1-5, with TRBD1 identical over 7 bases. This CDR3 spans 18 amino acids. Germline trimming cut 6 bases from V and 6 bases from J; bases unmatched to any gene: 20. Germline CDR1 is LNHDA and CDR2 is SQIVND (reference sequence). The DNA for the CDR3 is TGTGCCAGTAGCATAACCCGACAGGGATTCCCCTCGGGTCAGCCCCAGCATTTT. It translates to CASSITRQGFPSGQPQHF.

The chain uses TRBV11-1 and TRBJ2-7, with TRBD2 matching over 9 bases. Germline values: CDR1 SGHAT, CDR2 FQDESV (reference sequence). With V trimmed by 2 bases and J by 3 bases, 2 bases remained unmatched. The CDR3 consists of 14 residues. The CDR3 nucleotides read TGTGCCAGCAGCTTAAGTAGCGGGGGCTACGAGCAGTACTTC. Protein product: CASSLSSGGYEQYF.

The table lists this clone with a count of one. The CDR3 sequence: CASSPPGPLVFLFF. Here the CDR3 DNA reads TGTGCCAGTAGTCCGCCAGGGCCTTTGGTTTTTCTGTTTTTT. The chain has TRBV19 and TRBJ1-4; TRBD1 might be the D (5 bases). The CDR3 is 14 residues long. Looked up from germline, CDR1 is LNHDA and CDR2 is SQIVND (reference sequence). Trimming took off 5 bases at V and 14 bases at J, with 21 bases between the two ends.

The chain is built from TRBV4-2 and TRBJ1-5; no reliable D call. Looked up from germline, CDR1 is LGHNA and CDR2 is YNFKEQ. V lost 1 base to trimming and J lost 0 bases, with 1 base between them. The CDR3 contains 13 residues. The CDR3 reads CASSQVSNQPQHF. The CDR3 DNA follows: TGTGCCAGCAGCCAAGTTAGCAATCAGCCCCAGCATTTT.